The 3 T cell receptor beta chains given below trace back to one sample, sequenced in a study of blood T cell repertoires in COVID-19 (dated by TCRdb to 2019 to 2021). Library preparation was by the immunoSEQ multiplex PCR assay. The source is immuneACCESS, and TCRdb retained only in-frame sequences with V and J called. Part of the clones is not carried over; for the studies checked, unresolved V genes explain less than half of this, and the remainder is unexplained. Within this sample are about 220,000 clones, with about 86% of them counted one time only. The ten top clones hold 14% to 15% of the sample. The sample comprised PBMCs or T cells enriched from blood (not recorded which). The source is a woman aged 45-60 years with acute COVID-19.

CDR3 sequence (DNA): TGTGCCAGCAGTTTATCTCGACAGGGTAGTCAGCCCCAGCATTTT. Protein: CASSLSRQGSQPQHF. This chain uses TRBV27 with TRBJ1-5; 7 nucleotides line up with TRBD1. The CDR3 consists of 15 residues. Germline values: CDR1 MNHEY, CDR2 SMNVEV (reference sequence). J lost 6 bases, V lost 0 bases, and 5 bases had no gene match.

V is TRBV3-1 (or the pseudogene TRBV3-2) and J is TRBJ2-6; D gene ambiguous. This CDR3 comprises 18 residues. Germline V lookup: CDR1 LGHDT, CDR2 YNNKEL (reference sequence). V lost 0 bases and J 0 bases, leaving 12 bases between the germline ends. CDR3 in DNA: TGTGCCAGCAGCCAAGAAAGACTCCCGTCCTCTGGGGCCAACGTCCTGACTTTC. As protein: CASSQERLPSSGANVLTF.

The rearrangement uses TRBV19 and TRBJ1-1; 12 bases line up with TRBD1. V was pared by 4 bases and J by 6 bases, with 6 bases of the junction left unmatched. Germline assignment: CDR1 LNHDA and CDR2 SQIVND (reference sequence). This CDR3 region has 15 residues. The CDR3 coding sequence is TGTGCCAGTAGTACGGGGACAGGGGGCAAGCCTGAAGCTTTCTTT. It is translated as CASSTGTGGKPEAFF. The full variable domain, with the rest looked up from reference TRBV19 and TRBJ1-1, is DGGITQSPKYLFRKEGQNVTLSCEQNLNHDAMYWYRQDPGQGLRLIYYSQIVNDFQKGDIAEGYSVSREKKESFPLTVTSAQKNPTAFYLCASSTGTGGKPEAFFGQGTRLTVV.